What follows are 18 T cell receptor beta chains derived from one specimen sequenced in a study of human T cells and chemical hapten exposure. In TCRdb, the RACE reads were re-called with MiXCR into one record per CDR3 protein. The sample holds roughly 380,000 distinct CDR3 sequences, 5.1% seen once. The time point here: pre-sensitization, week 0. Specified treatment: therapeutic diphenylcyclopropenone sensitization with weekly scalp DPC. This sample comprised whole blood, obtained in connection with sensitization to the hapten diphenylcyclopropenone (DPC). These receptors came from a woman in her forties or fifties with alopecia areata. Some clones in this sample may be carry-over from other donors' samples.

This chain connects TRBV5-1 to TRBJ2-2; 9 bases agree with TRBD2. The CDR3 has 14 residues. J lost 6 bases, V lost 2 bases, and 2 bases had no gene match. Germline values: CDR1 SGHRS, CDR2 YFSETQ. The CDR3 DNA sequence: TGCGCCAGCAGCTTCGCTAGCGGGGCCGGGGAGCTGTTTTTT. It specifies CASSFASGAGELFF. Full variable domain (missing parts from reference TRBV5-1 and TRBJ2-2): KAGVTQTPRYLIKTRGQQVTLSCSPISGHRSVSWYQQTPGQGLQFLFEYFSETQRNKGNFPGRFSGRQFSNSRSEMNVSTLELGDSALYLCASSFASGAGELFFGEGSRLTVL.

The rearrangement joins TRBV29-1 to TRBJ2-3; TRBD1 might be the D (5 bases). The CDR3 totals 12 residues. The V gene lost 8 bases and the J gene lost 2 bases, with 11 bases spanning the gap. Germline values: CDR1 SQVTM, CDR2 ANQGSEA. CDR3 sequence (DNA): TGCAGCCTCCAGACAGACACAGATACGCAGTATTTT. Amino acid sequence: CSLQTDTDTQYF.

This clonotype appeared a few times. The chain links TRBV5-1 to TRBJ1-4; D call uncertain. The V gene lost 4 bases and the J gene lost 10 bases, with 11 bases spanning the gap. Germline V gene sequence: CDR1 SGHRS, CDR2 YFSETQ. The CDR3 spans 12 residues. The chain's CDR3 is CASSPEVGKLFF. The CDR3, as DNA: TGCGCCAGCAGCCCGGAGGTCGGAAAACTGTTTTTT.

This clonotype was seen ten or more times. V and J are TRBV2 and TRBJ2-3; tentatively, D is TRBD2 (5 bases). Germline V gene sequence: CDR1 SNHLY, CDR2 FYNNEI. This CDR3 comprises 14 residues. The V end lost 7 bases, the J end lost 4 bases, and 15 bases lay between the germline ends. The CDR3 DNA is TGTGCCAGCATTTTTACGGGGATCGCAGATACGCAGTATTTT. Its protein product is CASIFTGIADTQYF.

The table lists this clonotype with many counts. This chain joins TRBV4-3 and TRBJ2-7; D is undetermined. From germline, CDR1 is LGHNA and CDR2 YSLEER. Deletions cut 0 bases from V and 2 bases from J, with 14 bases between. The CDR3 runs to 16 residues. In DNA form, the CDR3 reads TGCGCCAGCAGCCAAGATTCAGCACTCTCCACCTACGAGCAGTACTTC. Residues: CASSQDSALSTYEQYF.

This chain uses TRBV18 with TRBJ2-7; D ambiguous. The CDR3 is made up of 13 amino acids. Looked up from germline, CDR1 is KGHSH and CDR2 is LQKENI. With 0 bases removed from V and 12 bases from J, the gap between germline ends came to 15 bases. CDR3 nucleotides: TGTGCCAGCTCACCACCCGGAAAGGTGCATCGGTACTTC. Translated, it gives CASSPPGKVHRYF.

This clonotype was detected many times. The rearrangement joins TRBV7-2 to TRBJ2-1; 12 nucleotides align to TRBD2. This CDR3 region has 16 residues. Germline CDR1 SGHTA, CDR2 FQGNSA. Trimming at V came to 5 bases and at J to 9 bases, leaving 11 bases not matched to a gene. CDR3 in DNA: TGTGCCAGCAGCCCCGTCCTAGCGGGAGGGCCTAGTGAGCAGTTCTTC. Protein sequence: CASSPVLAGGPSEQFF.

This clonotype was observed at least ten times. The rearrangement uses TRBV6-5 and TRBJ2-3; D not certain. Per the germline V gene, CDR1 is MNHEY and CDR2 is SVGAGI. CDR3 length: 15 amino acids. V was cut by 0 bases and J by 5 bases, with 12 bases left in between. The CDR3 region has the DNA TGTGCCAGCAGTTACTCGAGTCTAGTGAGAGATACGCAGTATTTT. Translating it yields CASSYSSLVRDTQYF.

Ten or more counts support this clonotype. The V and J genes are TRBV10-2 and TRBJ2-1; D is uncertain. V lost 1 base and J 0 bases, leaving 10 bases between the germline ends. This CDR3 has 16 amino acids. Germline values: CDR1 WSHSY, CDR2 SAAADI. The CDR3 DNA sequence: TGCGCCAGCAGTGAGTATCACATTAGCTCCTACAATGAGCAGTTCTTC. Amino acids: CASSEYHISSYNEQFF.

This clonotype came up a few times. The chain combines TRBV12-3 or TRBV12-4 with TRBJ2-7; D is unclear. The CDR3 consists of 15 residues. V lost 7 bases and J lost 2, with 18 bases in between. CDR3 loop: CASTLGSGPAYEQYF. In nucleotides, the CDR3 is TGTGCCAGCACCTTGGGGTCGGGTCCTGCCTACGAGCAGTACTTC.

There are many counts of this clonotype. The chain uses TRBV7-8 and TRBJ2-7, with D perhaps given as TRBD1 or TRBD2 (5 bases each). The germline V and J ends were trimmed by 0 bases and 2 bases, with 8 bases remaining between them. Germline CDR1 and CDR2: SGHVS and FQNEAQ. This CDR3 contains 14 residues. CDR3 in DNA: TGTGCCAGCAGCTTAGCGGGGACCACCTACGAGCAGTACTTC. Protein sequence: CASSLAGTTYEQYF.

This chain uses TRBV14 with TRBJ2-7, with D tentatively TRBD1 or TRBD2 (6 bases each). The CDR3 spans 16 residues. The germline V gene encodes CDR1 SGHDN and CDR2 FVKESK. Trimming left V 0 bases short and J 2 bases short, with 14 bases between. The CDR3 DNA follows: TGTGCCAGCAGCCAAGATTGGGGGGCCGGGACCTACGAGCAGTACTTC. It codes for CASSQDWGAGTYEQYF.

The J gene is TRBJ2-3, the V gene TRBV7-2; either TRBD1 or TRBD2 may supply D (5 bases each). This CDR3 has 14 amino acids. Germline CDR1 SGHTA, CDR2 FQGNSA. V lost 1 base and J 7 bases, leaving 12 bases between the germline ends. The CDR3 spells CASSLGGGANTQYF. Written as DNA, the CDR3 is TGTGCCAGCAGCTTAGGTGGGGGAGCGAATACGCAGTATTTT.

This clonotype came up many times. The CDR3 region is CSVAPNTDTQYF. For the CDR3, the DNA is TGCAGCGTTGCTCCTAACACAGATACGCAGTATTTT. The J gene is TRBJ2-3, the V gene TRBV29-1; no firm D call. CDR3 size: 12 residues. CDR1 is SQVTM and CDR2 is ANQGSEA in the germline V gene. Trimming removed 4 bases from V and 2 bases from J, with 7 bases in between.

This clonotype was observed at least ten times. J is TRBJ2-2 and V is TRBV7-2, with 12 bases fitting TRBD2. Germline V lookup: CDR1 SGHTA, CDR2 FQGNSA. V trimming: 2 bases; J trimming: 4 bases; junction bases outside the gene matches: 5. This CDR3 has 17 amino acids. CDR3 sequence: CASSLRLAGDLTGELFF. The DNA for the CDR3 is TGTGCCAGCAGCTTAAGACTAGCGGGGGACCTCACCGGGGAGCTGTTTTTT.

This clonotype was seen only a few times. CDR3 protein: CASSLRLAGVTGELFF. The CDR3 DNA sequence: TGTGCCAGCAGCCTTCGACTAGCGGGAGTCACCGGGGAGCTGTTTTTT. This rearrangement joins TRBV6-2 or TRBV6-3 to TRBJ2-2; 12 bases are shared with TRBD2. V dropped 6 bases and J dropped 4; count of bases not matched to a gene: 6. The germline gives CDR1 MNHEY, CDR2 SVGEGT. The CDR3 has 16 residues.

This clonotype has a handful of counts. This rearrangement joins TRBV5-1 to TRBJ1-1; the match to TRBD1 covers 8 bases. In germline, CDR1 is SGHRS, CDR2 YFSETQ. The CDR3 extends over 15 amino acids. J gave up 2 bases and V 0 bases, and 3 bases lay outside the gene matches. CDR3 nucleotide sequence: TGCGCCAGCAGCTTGGAGACAGGGGCTAACACTGAAGCTTTCTTT. Residues: CASSLETGANTEAFF.

This clonotype was recorded many times. The rearrangement links TRBV7-2 to TRBJ2-7; 7 positions agree with TRBD2. Germline CDR1 SGHTA, CDR2 FQGNSA. J was trimmed by 3 bases and V by 2 bases; bases with no gene match: 7. The CDR3 is 15 residues long. The CDR3 region is CASSLYPGGNYEQYF. The CDR3 DNA is TGTGCCAGCAGCTTATATCCCGGGGGGAACTACGAGCAGTACTTC.